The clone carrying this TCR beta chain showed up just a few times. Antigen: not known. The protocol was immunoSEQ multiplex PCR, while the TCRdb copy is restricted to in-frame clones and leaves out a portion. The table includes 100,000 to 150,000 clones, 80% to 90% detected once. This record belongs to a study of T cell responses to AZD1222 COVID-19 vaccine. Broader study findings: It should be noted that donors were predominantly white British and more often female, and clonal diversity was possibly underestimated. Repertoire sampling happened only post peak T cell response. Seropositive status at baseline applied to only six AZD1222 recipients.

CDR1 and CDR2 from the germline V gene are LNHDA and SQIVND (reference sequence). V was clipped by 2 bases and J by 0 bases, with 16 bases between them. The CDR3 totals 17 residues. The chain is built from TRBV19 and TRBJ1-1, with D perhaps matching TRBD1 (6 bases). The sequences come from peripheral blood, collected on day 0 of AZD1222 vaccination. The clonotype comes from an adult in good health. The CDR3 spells CASSIKGGGTVNTEAFF. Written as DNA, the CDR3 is TGTGCCAGTAGTATAAAGGGAGGGGGGACGGTGAACACTGAAGCTTTCTTT.